This TCR beta chain was documented in a study of blood T cell repertoires in COVID-19. Background on the study: The cDNA or gDNA used as material had been derived from T cells, B-cell-depleted T cells, or PBMCs.

Germline V gene sequence: CDR1 MDHEN, CDR2 SYDVKM. The CDR3 is made up of 12 amino acids. V lost 6 bases and J lost 7, with 10 bases in between. Cohorts were based on clinical histories the participants reported. TCRdb's copy holds only in-frame clones and misses some; the assay was immunoSEQ multiplex PCR. The data show over 200,000 clones, with 81% seen just once and about 8.9% held by the top ten. The receptor was derived from a woman aged 45-60 years with acute COVID-19. What was sequenced was PBMCs or T cells enriched from blood (not recorded which). The chain employs TRBV28 and TRBJ1-5; the D gene is possibly TRBD1 (5 bases). CDR3 DNA: TGTGCCAGCAGGGCCGGGGGGCAGCCCCAGCATTTT. It codes for CASRAGGQPQHF.